These 18 T cell receptor beta chains share one sample of origin, sequenced in a study of blood T cell repertoires in COVID-19. Profiling relied on immunoSEQ multiplex PCR, and the TCRdb table lists in-frame clones only, not all of them. In the table there are about 85,000 clones, around nine tenths of which are singletons. Sequenced: peripheral blood. These receptors all stem from a man aged 55 to 70 with acute or convalescent COVID-19.

The V gene is TRBV7-9, the J gene TRBJ1-5; D is unclear. The ends were cut back, 4 bases at V and 3 bases at J, with 13 bases in the middle. This CDR3 has 15 residues. Per the germline V gene, CDR1 is SEHNR and CDR2 is FQNEAQ (reference sequence). The CDR3 region is CASSSEGSPNQPQHF. The CDR3 DNA follows: TGTGCCAGCAGCTCCGAGGGAAGCCCCAATCAGCCCCAGCATTTT.

V usage is TRBV9 and J usage is TRBJ1-1, with 7 bases lining up with TRBD1. The CDR3 length is 13 residues. Unmatched junction bases numbered 5, after V lost 4 bases and J lost 5 bases. Germline assignment: CDR1 SGDLS and CDR2 YYNGEE. The CDR3 nucleotides are TGTGCCAGCAGCTTCGGGACAGCGACTGAAGCTTTCTTT. It codes for CASSFGTATEAFF.

The chain carries TRBV30 and TRBJ2-2; the match to TRBD2 covers 8 bases. The germline V gene encodes CDR1 GTSNPN and CDR2 SVGIG (reference sequence). The ends lost 2 bases at V and 7 bases at J; junction bases unmatched: 0. CDR3 length: 12 amino acids. In DNA, the CDR3 is TGTGCCTGGAGTCTAGCGGGCGGGGAGCTGTTTTTT. It is translated as CAWSLAGGELFF.

This chain joins TRBV15 and TRBJ1-2, with D possibly matching TRBD1 (5 bases). Between the trimmed V and J ends, which lost 5 bases and 6 bases, there was a span of 13 bases. Germline values: CDR1 LNHNV, CDR2 YYDKDF (reference sequence). CDR3 length equals 13 residues. CDR3 region: CATSPLEGHGYTF. CDR3 coding DNA: TGTGCCACCAGCCCACTGGAGGGGCATGGCTACACCTTC.

This rearrangement joins TRBV5-1 to TRBJ2-1; D not certain. The V end lost 4 bases, the J end lost 3 bases, and 8 bases lay between the germline ends. Germline values: CDR1 SGHRS, CDR2 YFSETQ. This CDR3 is 13 amino acids long. CDR3: CASSLTGYNEQFF. CDR3 bases: TGCGCCAGCAGCCTGACTGGCTACAATGAGCAGTTCTTC.

This clone appeared a single time. This sequence joins TRBV19 and TRBJ1-1; 8 bases fit TRBD1. The CDR3 length is 14 residues. CDR1 and CDR2 from the germline V gene are LNHDA and SQIVND (reference sequence). V gave up 6 bases and J gave up 1 base; unmatched junction bases: 4. The CDR3 sequence is CASRDRAPNTEAFF. The DNA of the CDR3 is TGTGCCAGTAGGGACAGGGCCCCGAACACTGAAGCTTTCTTT.

The chain employs TRBV4-3 and TRBJ1-1; possibly TRBD1 for D (5 bases). The CDR3 runs 13 residues. CDR1 and CDR2 from the germline V gene are LGHNA and YSLEER. Trimming took off 3 bases at V and 3 bases at J, with 8 bases between the two ends. The CDR3, as DNA: TGCGCCAGCAGCCAGGGGGAGGACACTGAAGCTTTCTTT. Translation: CASSQGEDTEAFF.

The gene calls are TRBV3-1 (or the pseudogene TRBV3-2) and TRBJ1-3; D gene uncertain. Trimming stripped 0 bases from V and 9 bases from J, with 9 bases between. The germline V gene encodes CDR1 LGHDT and CDR2 YNNKEL (reference sequence). The CDR3 is made up of 13 amino acids. The DNA of the CDR3 is TGTGCCAGCAGCCAAGATCCGGGTCTCACCATATATTTT. Translated: CASSQDPGLTIYF.

This clone was counted once. This chain links TRBV21-1 with TRBJ1-1; the D segment call TRBD1 is taken from the table without a DNA check. TRBV21-1 is an annotated pseudogene. The CDR3 contains 15 residues. CDR3 protein: CASSIWDRENTEAFF. CDR3 nucleotides: TGTGCCAGCAGCATCTGGGACAGGGAGAACACTGAAGCTTTCTTT.

J is TRBJ2-7 and V is TRBV25-1; possible D gene TRBD1, 6 bases. CDR1 MGHDK and CDR2 SYGVNS come from the germline V gene. Trimming left V 4 bases short and J 5 bases short, with 18 bases between. The CDR3 contains 15 residues. CDR3 bases: TGTGCCAGCAGTGCCCCTCTACAGGGTACTGACGAGCAGTACTTC. Translation: CASSAPLQGTDEQYF.

The rearrangement joins TRBV4-3 to TRBJ2-5, with 7 positions matching TRBD1. The CDR3 length is 13 residues. Trimming at V came to 3 bases and at J to 3 bases, leaving 1 base not matched to a gene. The germline gives CDR1 LGHNA, CDR2 YSLEER. DNA of the CDR3: TGCGCCAGCAGCCACCAGGGGGAAGAGACCCAGTACTTC. The encoded protein is CASSHQGEETQYF.

The chain joins TRBV4-1 to TRBJ1-6; a weak D match, TRBD1 (6 bases). There are 17 residues in the CDR3. Germline CDR1 and CDR2: MGHRA and YSYEKL. V lost 6 bases, J lost 7 bases, and 22 bases lay in between. The CDR3 sequence: CASRSPGRDIGNSPLHF. Here the CDR3 DNA reads TGCGCCAGCAGGTCTCCGGGACGGGACATAGGAAATTCACCCCTCCACTTT.

This rearrangement joins TRBV6-5 to TRBJ1-5, with TRBD1 matching 7 bases. In germline, CDR1 is MNHEY, CDR2 SVGAGI. This CDR3 is built from 14 residues. Trimming cost V 8 bases and J 2 bases; bases outside gene matches: 6. The CDR3, as DNA: TGTGCCAGCGACAGGGCGGGTGGCAATCAGCCCCAGCATTTT. Its protein product is CASDRAGGNQPQHF.

This clone turned up a few times. The J gene is TRBJ2-3, the V gene TRBV7-8; D gene uncertain. The V end was cut by 2 bases, the J end by 1 base, with 7 bases between. The V gene's germline CDR1 is SGHVS and CDR2 FQNEAQ. The CDR3 totals 14 residues. The CDR3, as DNA: TGTGCCAGCAGCTTAATGGCAGGCACAGATACGCAGTATTTT. Translation: CASSLMAGTDTQYF.

This clone was observed a handful of times. The rearrangement links TRBV10-1 to TRBJ2-7; no clear D. Germline V gives CDR1 WNHNN, CDR2 SYGVQD (reference sequence). The ends were cut back, 4 bases at V and 2 bases at J, with 15 bases in the middle. This CDR3 region has 15 residues. The CDR3: CASSAHMGATYEQYF. In nucleotides, the CDR3 is TGCGCCAGCAGTGCCCACATGGGCGCCACCTACGAGCAGTACTTC.

The chain carries TRBV10-1 and TRBJ2-2; weak D call: TRBD2 (5 bases). The V and J ends lost 4 bases and 5 bases respectively, with 11 bases between them. From germline, CDR1 is WNHNN and CDR2 SYGVQD (reference sequence). The CDR3 is made up of 14 amino acids. The CDR3 nucleotides read TGCGCCAGCAGTGGGTTCCCGGGAACCGGGGAGCTGTTTTTT. It encodes CASSGFPGTGELFF.

The chain recombines TRBV15 with TRBJ1-5; maybe TRBD1 (5 bases). The CDR3 is made up of 13 amino acids. The germline V and J ends were trimmed by 3 bases and 10 bases, with 13 bases remaining between them. CDR1 and CDR2 from the germline V gene are LNHNV and YYDKDF (reference sequence). The CDR3 nucleotides read TGTGCCACCAGCAGGGAGGGACGCGAACCCCAGCATTTT. Translation gives CATSREGREPQHF.

V and J are TRBV12-1 and TRBJ1-1; the table's D gene call, TRBD1, was not cross checked with the DNA. TRBV12-1 is labeled a pseudogene. The CDR3 sequence is 16 residues long. Written as DNA, the CDR3 is TGTGCCAGCAGCTCAGACAGGGCCGGGGGAGGAACTGAAGCTTTCTTT. This codes for CASSSDRAGGGTEAFF.